Each of the 27 T cell receptor beta chains below was sequenced from the same sample in a study of shared clonotypes between healthy human individuals. Profiled with immunoSEQ multiplex PCR; TCRdb holds only in-frame clones, not every one. The sample includes 490,000 or so clones, 79% of them seen just once. The material sequenced was PBMCs. The receptors derive from a woman between 35 and 50 years old in good health. Some clones in this sample may be carry-over from other donors' samples.

Many counts were recorded for this clone. The chain carries TRBV6-1 and TRBJ1-6; TRBD1 is a possible D gene (6 bases). Germline-derived CDR1 and CDR2 are MNHNS and SASEGT. This CDR3 is 15 amino acids long. The V gene lost 5 bases and the J gene lost 10 bases, with 18 bases spanning the gap. CDR3 in amino acids: CASSINRVVGSPLHF. CDR3 bases: TGTGCCAGCAGTATAAACAGGGTTGTAGGCTCACCCCTCCACTTT.

The genes are TRBV2 and TRBJ1-2, with 8 bases that match TRBD1. V was clipped by 7 bases and J by 5 bases; unmatched bases: 9. CDR1 is SNHLY, CDR2 FYNNEI, per germline. This CDR3 has 14 amino acids. The CDR3 protein is CASTPQGAGYGYTF. Here the CDR3 DNA reads TGTGCCAGCACCCCTCAGGGGGCAGGGTATGGCTACACCTTC. Combining the CDR3 with reference TRBV2 and TRBJ1-2 gives the whole variable domain EPEVTQTPSHQVTQMGQEVILRCVPISNHLYFYWYRQILGQKVEFLVSFYNNEISEKSEIFDDQFSVERPDGSNFTLKIRSTKLEDSAMYFCASTPQGAGYGYTFGSGTRLTVV.

The chain links TRBV27 to TRBJ2-7, with 7 bases matching TRBD2. This CDR3 is 14 amino acids long. J was trimmed by 7 bases and V by 4 bases; bases with no gene match: 10. CDR1 is MNHEY, CDR2 SMNVEV, per germline (reference sequence). As DNA, the CDR3 is TGTGCCAGCAGTTACAGGACCTCGCGGGGGGAGCAGTACTTC. It codes for CASSYRTSRGEQYF.

Concerning this clone: Within the sample, other DNA sequences also encode this same CDR3. This sequence joins TRBV28 and TRBJ2-3; D gene unclear. The CDR3 runs to 12 residues. The V and J ends lost 5 bases and 0 bases respectively, with 3 bases between them. Germline assignment: CDR1 MDHEN and CDR2 SYDVKM. CDR3 bases: TGTGCCAGCAGTAGAAGCACAGATACGCAGTATTTT. It codes for CASSRSTDTQYF.

This rearrangement joins TRBV7-8 to TRBJ2-6, with unresolved D. V was clipped by 5 bases and J by 1 base, with 9 bases between them. The CDR3 extends over 15 amino acids. The germline CDR1 and CDR2 sequences are SGHVS and FQNEAQ. CDR3 sequence reads: CASSETESGANVLTF. DNA of the CDR3: TGTGCCAGCAGCGAGACGGAGTCTGGGGCCAACGTCCTGACTTTC.

For this clone: Given a far larger clone just one base away, this is likely a sequencing read error. Because the CDR3 is missing its conserved closing phenylalanine or tryptophan, this is likely a read error. V gene TRBV18 combines with J gene TRBJ2-7; D is undetermined. Gene TRBJ2-1 matches the end of the DNA better, so the J call may be wrong. The CDR3 totals 11 residues. CDR1 is KGHSH and CDR2 is LQKENI in the germline V gene. CDR3 region: CASSLINEQFL. For the CDR3, the DNA is TGTGCCAGCTCACTCATTAATGAGCAGTTCCTC.

The chain is built from TRBV7-9 and TRBJ1-2; no firm D call. V was shortened by 2 bases and J by 3 bases, with 10 bases between the two germline ends. Per the germline V gene, CDR1 is SEHNR and CDR2 is FQNEAQ (reference sequence). The CDR3 totals 14 residues. The CDR3, as DNA: TGTGCCAGCAGCTTAATTCTGACGTACTATGGCTACACCTTC. Translating it yields CASSLILTYYGYTF.

The chain couples TRBV19 to TRBJ2-7, with D possibly matching TRBD2 (6 bases). V lost 4 bases and J 0 bases, leaving 13 bases between the germline ends. Germline CDR1 is LNHDA and CDR2 is SQIVND (reference sequence). CDR3 length equals 15 residues. The CDR3 region has the DNA TGTGCCAGTAGTACCCTAGGAGGGGACTCCTACGAGCAGTACTTC. Translating gives CASSTLGGDSYEQYF.

This chain links TRBV5-6 with TRBJ2-5; TRBD1 matches 11 bases. With V trimmed by 4 bases and J by 4 bases, 6 bases remained unmatched. Looked up from germline, CDR1 is SGHDT and CDR2 is YYEEEE. The CDR3 is 15 amino acids. The CDR3 region is CASSRRDRGRETQYF. The CDR3 DNA reads TGTGCCAGCAGCCGTAGGGACAGGGGGAGAGAGACCCAGTACTTC.

CDR3 in amino acids: CASRMGPGGSGDEQFF. CDR3 bases: TGTGCCAGCAGAATGGGTCCGGGAGGAAGTGGAGATGAGCAGTTCTTC. The V and J genes are TRBV7-9 and TRBJ2-1, with 7 bases fitting TRBD2. With V trimmed by 6 bases and J by 8 bases, 16 bases remained unmatched. The CDR3 is made up of 16 amino acids. Germline CDR1 reads SEHNR; CDR2 reads FQNEAQ (reference sequence).

Ten or more counts support this clone. This same CDR3 is encoded by further DNA sequences in the sample. The rearrangement joins TRBV7-9 to TRBJ2-1, with D hard to call. Trimming pared 2 bases from V and 4 bases from J, leaving 3 bases between. This CDR3 spans 12 amino acids. The germline gives CDR1 SEHNR, CDR2 FQNEAQ (reference sequence). The CDR3 region has the DNA TGTGCCAGCAGCTTATCTTACAATGAGCAGTTCTTC. Amino acids: CASSLSYNEQFF.

The chain employs TRBV5-8 and TRBJ2-7; either TRBD1 or TRBD2 may supply D (5 bases each). The germline V and J ends were trimmed by 1 base and 6 bases, with 8 bases remaining between them. Per germline, CDR1 SGHTS and CDR2 YDEGEE. This CDR3 is built from 12 residues. CDR3 amino acids: CASSLWGTEQYF. CDR3 nucleotides: TGTGCCAGCAGCTTGTGGGGGACCGAGCAGTACTTC.

The genes are TRBV7-2 and TRBJ1-1; a possible D gene is TRBD1 (6 bases). The germline V gene has CDR1 SGHTA and CDR2 FQGNSA. This CDR3 has 14 residues. The V end lost 1 base, the J end lost 4 bases, and 10 bases lay between the germline ends. CDR3 residues: CASSLEGEGTEAFF. The DNA of the CDR3 is TGTGCCAGCAGCTTAGAGGGGGAAGGCACTGAAGCTTTCTTT.

This chain connects TRBV19 to TRBJ2-2; tentative D call: TRBD1 (6 bases). Germline V gives CDR1 LNHDA, CDR2 SQIVND (reference sequence). CDR3 length: 14 residues. The V end lost 7 bases, the J end lost 2 bases, and 11 bases lay between the germline ends. The CDR3 DNA reads as TGTGCCAGTACCCCGACAGGAAACACCGGGGAGCTGTTTTTT. Protein: CASTPTGNTGELFF.

The chain carries TRBV5-1 and TRBJ2-7, with a weak D call TRBD2 (6 bases). This CDR3 spans 12 amino acids. The V end was cut by 5 bases, the J end by 3 bases, with 9 bases between. Germline-derived CDR1 and CDR2 are SGHRS and YFSETQ. CDR3 in DNA: TGCGCCAGCAGGTGGGAGGACTACGAGCAGTACTTC. It codes for CASRWEDYEQYF.

The CDR3 here is CASSLPLAGVGYNEQFF. The CDR3 region has the DNA TGTGCCAGCAGTTTACCCCTAGCGGGGGTTGGCTACAATGAGCAGTTCTTC. The chain employs TRBV28 and TRBJ2-1; the match to TRBD2 covers 10 bases. V gave up 2 bases and J gave up 3 bases; unmatched junction bases: 7. The CDR3 contains 17 residues. The germline gives CDR1 MDHEN, CDR2 SYDVKM.

V is TRBV4-2 and J is TRBJ2-2, with 7 nucleotides matching TRBD2. The junction had 5 bases not matched to a gene; V was cut back by 1 base and J by 6 bases. There are 15 residues in the CDR3. Germline V CDR1 and CDR2: LGHNA, YNFKEQ. The CDR3 sequence is CASSQGREIAGELFF. In DNA, the CDR3 is TGTGCCAGCAGCCAAGGGCGGGAGATCGCCGGGGAGCTGTTTTTT.

This sequence joins TRBV5-8 and TRBJ1-2; D not resolved. The CDR3 runs 12 residues. Trimming removed 4 bases at V and 7 bases at J, with 11 bases between. Germline CDR1 reads SGHTS; CDR2 reads YDEGEE. The CDR3 reads CASSVLWSGYTF. Here the CDR3 DNA reads TGTGCCAGCAGCGTTTTGTGGAGTGGCTACACCTTC.

The genes are TRBV11-2 and TRBJ2-4; D call uncertain. V shed 3 bases and J shed 1 base, with 4 bases lying between them. Germline loops: CDR1 SGHAT, CDR2 FQNNGV. This CDR3 has 13 amino acids. CDR3 amino acids: CASSFQAKNIQYF. The CDR3 coding sequence is TGTGCCAGCAGCTTTCAGGCCAAAAACATTCAGTACTTC.

This clone was seen more than once but under ten times. CDR3 sequence reads: CASSTSGTGGDTQYF. DNA for the CDR3: TGTGCCAGCAGCACATCAGGGACCGGGGGAGATACGCAGTATTTT. This chain uses TRBV7-3 with TRBJ2-3, with TRBD2 as a possible D gene (6 bases). The CDR3 is 15 amino acids. Trimming removed 5 bases from V and 5 bases from J, with 17 bases in between. CDR1 and CDR2 from the germline V gene are SGHTA and FQGTGA.

In its sample, this clone was seen a few times. V is TRBV7-9 and J is TRBJ1-1; D gene unclear. Germline V gives CDR1 SEHNR, CDR2 FQNEAQ (reference sequence). Deletions cut 2 bases from V and 8 bases from J, with 6 bases between. The CDR3 loop spans 11 amino acids. CDR3 loop: CASSLTREAFF. In DNA form, the CDR3 reads TGTGCCAGCAGCTTAACCCGAGAAGCTTTCTTT. Full variable domain (outside the CDR3, taken from reference TRBV7-9 and TRBJ1-1): DTGVSQNPRHKITKRGQNVTFRCDPISEHNRLYWYRQTLGQGPEFLTYFQNEAQLEKSRLLSDRFSAERPKGSFSTLEIQRTEQGDSAMYLCASSLTREAFFGQGTRLTVV.

The genes are TRBV18 and TRBJ1-2; D is perhaps TRBD1 (5 bases). V shed 6 bases and J shed 4 bases, with 21 bases lying between them. The germline CDR1 and CDR2 sequences are KGHSH and LQKENI. CDR3 length: 16 amino acids. The DNA for the CDR3 is TGTGCCAGCTCGCCCCCTGGGGGGGATACCACCTATGGCTACACCTTC. Amino acid sequence: CASSPPGGDTTYGYTF.

The V call is TRBV7-9, the J call TRBJ2-7; D is tentatively TRBD1 or TRBD2 (5 bases each). V lost 1 base and J lost 4, with 14 bases in between. The CDR3 is made up of 15 amino acids. CDR1 and CDR2 (germline): SEHNR, FQNEAQ (reference sequence). CDR3 loop: CASSLGMGPVYEQYF. The CDR3 DNA sequence: TGTGCCAGCAGCTTAGGGATGGGACCGGTTTACGAGCAGTACTTC.

The chain is built from TRBV11-2 and TRBJ2-2; 12 bases match TRBD2. The germline V gene encodes CDR1 SGHAT and CDR2 FQNNGV. There are 16 residues in the CDR3. The V segment lost 4 bases and the J segment 5 bases; nucleotides outside the gene matches: 5. The CDR3 loop is CASSSLLAGGTGELFF. The DNA of the CDR3 is TGTGCCAGCAGCTCCCTACTAGCGGGAGGAACCGGGGAGCTGTTTTTT.

The V call is TRBV7-9, the J call TRBJ1-3, with D possibly matching TRBD1 (5 bases). The CDR3 has 16 amino acids. Trimming took 1 base from V and 0 from J, leaving 10 bases between them. The germline V gene has CDR1 SEHNR and CDR2 FQNEAQ (reference sequence). The CDR3 is CASSLGGGYSGNTIYF. CDR3 DNA sequence: TGTGCCAGCAGCTTAGGGGGCGGCTACTCTGGAAACACCATATATTTT.

The chain employs TRBV6-1 and TRBJ2-7; D possibly uses TRBD1 or TRBD2 (5 bases each). The CDR3 is 12 amino acids. Germline V lookup: CDR1 MNHNS, CDR2 SASEGT. Trimming took off 8 bases at V and 4 bases at J, with 12 bases between the two ends. This chain's CDR3 is CASRDHSYEQYF. CDR3 DNA: TGTGCCAGCCGGGACCATTCTTACGAGCAGTACTTC.

This clone was seen only once. The chain couples TRBV19 to TRBJ1-4; D is perhaps TRBD1 (5 bases). V was pared by 2 bases and J by 7 bases, with 11 bases between. CDR1 LNHDA and CDR2 SQIVND come from the germline V gene (reference sequence). CDR3 size: 14 residues. The CDR3 DNA is TGTGCCAGTAGTATACAGGGAGAAGCTGAAAAACTGTTTTTT. As protein: CASSIQGEAEKLFF.